Listed below are T cell receptor beta chains from one sample, sequenced in a study of Ad26.COV2.S vaccination and SARS-CoV-2 variants. The protocol was immunoSEQ multiplex PCR, while the TCRdb copy is restricted to in-frame clones and leaves out a portion. The sample holds more than 300,000 clones, about 88% seen once. This specimen was peripheral blood, taken in a trial of Ad26.COV2.S vaccine versus placebo. These receptors were obtained from a person aged 18-60 years who received the Ad26.COV2.S COVID-19 vaccine or a placebo. CDR3s include the opening cysteine and the closing phenylalanine or tryptophan. The D gene is left open where the match is weak. Rows may omit the clone size; those that give it use once, few, many or a size class.

clone_size: -
j_call: TRBJ2-3
d_call: -
v_call: TRBV14
cdr3_nt: TGTGCCAGCAGCCAAATAACAGGAGCTATCACAGATACGCAGTATTTT
cdr3_aa: CASSQITGAITDTQYF

clone_size: once
j_call: TRBJ2-7
d_call: -
v_call: TRBV7-3
cdr3_nt: TGTGCCAGCAGCTTAGCCAGGGAATACGAGCAGTACTTC
cdr3_aa: CASSLAREYEQYF

clone_size: -
j_call: TRBJ1-5
d_call: -
v_call: TRBV28
cdr3_nt: TGTGCCAGCAGTTTCGGTAGGACCGGGACACATAATAGCAATCAGCCCCAGCATTTT
cdr3_aa: CASSFGRTGTHNSNQPQHF

clone_size: -
j_call: TRBJ2-1
d_call: TRBD2
v_call: TRBV6-6
cdr3_nt: TGTGCCAGCAGTCGGGGTGGTAGCGGGAGAGGGTACTACAATGAGCAGTTCTTC
cdr3_aa: CASSRGGSGRGYYNEQFF

clone_size: once
j_call: TRBJ2-3
d_call: -
v_call: TRBV25-1
cdr3_nt: TGTGCCAGCACCCCAACCCTGCCGTCAGATACGCAGTATTTT
cdr3_aa: CASTPTLPSDTQYF

clone_size: -
j_call: TRBJ2-7
d_call: -
v_call: TRBV14
cdr3_nt: TGTGCCAGCAGCCCTAAGAGCCTAGTACATTCGGTCGAGCAGTACTTC
cdr3_aa: CASSPKSLVHSVEQYF

clone_size: once
j_call: TRBJ2-1
d_call: TRBD1
v_call: TRBV5-6
cdr3_nt: TGTGCCAGCAGCTCTACCGGGACAGGGTTCGATGAGCAGTTCTTC
cdr3_aa: CASSSTGTGFDEQFF

clone_size: -
j_call: TRBJ1-1
d_call: -
v_call: TRBV28
cdr3_nt: TGTGCCAGCAGTGGAGGCGTGGTTACTGAAGCTTTCTTT
cdr3_aa: CASSGGVVTEAFF

clone_size: -
j_call: TRBJ2-5
d_call: TRBD2
v_call: TRBV4-2
cdr3_nt: TGTGCCAGCAGCCAAGAGGTTGGGGGGGTCCGACAAGAGACCCAGTACTTC
cdr3_aa: CASSQEVGGVRQETQYF

clone_size: -
j_call: TRBJ2-7
d_call: -
v_call: TRBV6-6
cdr3_nt: TGTGCCAGCGCAGACAGTAGATTATCCTACGAGCAGTACTTC
cdr3_aa: CASADSRLSYEQYF

clone_size: -
j_call: TRBJ2-1
d_call: -
v_call: TRBV7-9
cdr3_nt: TGTGCCAGCAGCTTAGACGGGTCCTACAATGAGCAGTTCTTC
cdr3_aa: CASSLDGSYNEQFF

clone_size: -
j_call: TRBJ2-3
d_call: -
v_call: TRBV2
cdr3_nt: TGTGCCAGCAACGTGGGTGGGACCGGCACAGATACGCAGTATTTT
cdr3_aa: CASNVGGTGTDTQYF

clone_size: -
j_call: TRBJ2-3
d_call: -
v_call: TRBV6-5
cdr3_nt: TGTGCCAGCAAACGGGACCCAACGACAGATACGCAGTATTTT
cdr3_aa: CASKRDPTTDTQYF

clone_size: -
j_call: TRBJ2-7
d_call: -
v_call: TRBV7-9
cdr3_nt: TGTGCCAGCACCTATTACGGCTACGAGCAGTACTTC
cdr3_aa: CASTYYGYEQYF

clone_size: -
j_call: TRBJ1-5
d_call: -
v_call: TRBV4-1
cdr3_nt: TGCGCCAGCAGCCAACCTGAGTTGAGGGGCAATCAGCCCCAGCATTTT
cdr3_aa: CASSQPELRGNQPQHF

clone_size: -
j_call: TRBJ2-2
d_call: TRBD1
v_call: TRBV7-6
cdr3_nt: TGTGCCAGCAGCCAAACGACAGGGGGCAACACCGGGGAGCTGTTTTTT
cdr3_aa: CASSQTTGGNTGELFF

clone_size: -
j_call: TRBJ1-3
d_call: -
v_call: TRBV29-1
cdr3_nt: TGCAGCGCTGAGTTCTCTGGAAACACCATATATTTT
cdr3_aa: CSAEFSGNTIYF